The source of this TCR delta chain is a study of gamma-delta T cells after stem cell transplantation. This clone has a handful of counts. Germline CDR1 GEAIGNYY, CDR2 EKD. This CDR3 is 21 amino acids long. V lost 0 bases to trimming and J lost 0 bases; unmatched junction nucleotides: 21. TCRdb reapplied CATT to the RT-PCR reads. The sample shows 650 to 1,000 delta-chain clones, roughly 15% of them seen only once. What was sequenced was gamma-delta T cells. This clonotype was sampled from a human donor. It is not recorded whose cells these are; they may come from a transplant donor. V usage is TRDV2 and J usage is TRDJ1; TRDD3 aligns across 7 bases. CDR3 bases: TGTGCCTGTGACACCCTCGATCTCGTACTGGGGACTAGATCGTACACCGATAAACTCATCTTT. This codes for CACDTLDLVLGTRSYTDKLIF.